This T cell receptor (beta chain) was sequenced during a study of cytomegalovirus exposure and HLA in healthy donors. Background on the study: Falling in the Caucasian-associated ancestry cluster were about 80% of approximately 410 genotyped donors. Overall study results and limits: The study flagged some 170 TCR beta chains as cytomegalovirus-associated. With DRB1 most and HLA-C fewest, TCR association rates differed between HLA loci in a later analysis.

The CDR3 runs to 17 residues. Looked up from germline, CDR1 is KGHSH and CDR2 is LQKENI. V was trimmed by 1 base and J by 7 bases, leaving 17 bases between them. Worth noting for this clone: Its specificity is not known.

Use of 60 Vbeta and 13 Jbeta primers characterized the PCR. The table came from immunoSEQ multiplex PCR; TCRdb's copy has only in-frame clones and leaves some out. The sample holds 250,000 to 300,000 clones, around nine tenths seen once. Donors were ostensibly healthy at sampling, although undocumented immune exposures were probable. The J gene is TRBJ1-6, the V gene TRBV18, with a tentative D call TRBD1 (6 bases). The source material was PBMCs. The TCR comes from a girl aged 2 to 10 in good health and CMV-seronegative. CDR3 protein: CASSPRHREQTNSPLHF. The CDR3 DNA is TGTGCCAGCTCACCACGACACAGGGAGCAAACAAATTCACCCCTCCACTTT.